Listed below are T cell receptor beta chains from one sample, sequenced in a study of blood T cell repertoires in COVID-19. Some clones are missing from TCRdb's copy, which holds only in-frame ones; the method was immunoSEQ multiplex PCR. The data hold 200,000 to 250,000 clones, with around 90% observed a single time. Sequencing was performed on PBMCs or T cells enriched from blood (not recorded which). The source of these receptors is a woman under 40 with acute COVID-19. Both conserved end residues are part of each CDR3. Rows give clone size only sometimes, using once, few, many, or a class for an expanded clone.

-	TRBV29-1	CSVERGTGGVEAFF
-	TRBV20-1	CSVPGVYEQYF
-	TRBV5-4	CASSLDREKETQYF
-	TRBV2	CASSEATTSGGPNTGELFF
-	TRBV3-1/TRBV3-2	CASSDRTRGYTF
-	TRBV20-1	CSASQPSGGGLKYF
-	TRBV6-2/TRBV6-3	CASSSVTGLKQYF
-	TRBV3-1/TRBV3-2	CASSPRDSFNEQFF
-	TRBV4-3	CASSQDSYNEQFF
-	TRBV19	CASKKRDTDTQYF
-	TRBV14	CASSLKQGNTEAFF
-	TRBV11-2	CASSLVLGQGVRSPLHF
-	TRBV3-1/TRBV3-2	CASSQDGVSSSGANVLTF
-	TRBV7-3	CASSSDAGTRFEQFF
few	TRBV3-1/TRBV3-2	CASSPRTDEKLFF
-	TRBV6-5	CASSLETGEKLFF
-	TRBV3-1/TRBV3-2	CASSQRTGTTGELFF
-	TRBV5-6	CASSLNTPTEAFF
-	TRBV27	CASRTTGLGGNQPQHF
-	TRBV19	CAAESQTGDGYTF
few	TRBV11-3	CASSFSCLLAGEGQFF
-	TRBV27	CASSLKGRQALVPGGANVLTF
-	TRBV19	CASRPSGRAYEQYF
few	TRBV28	CATPAAGSTSTDTQYF
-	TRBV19	CASSVSGSVSGANVLTF
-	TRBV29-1	CSVEDQGGTAYYGYTF
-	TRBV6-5	CASRGTGGTYNEQFF
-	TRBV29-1	CSVVGRVTDTQYF
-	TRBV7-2	CASSLDRARGGELFF
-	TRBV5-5	CASESAHREQYF
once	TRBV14	CASSHRGAGNTIYF
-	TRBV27	CASSLGAANEKLFF
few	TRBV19	CASISGSYSNQPQHF
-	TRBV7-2	CASSLVVQETQYF
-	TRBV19	CASSLGGNSGNTIYF
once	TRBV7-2	CASSLGGAGKSGELFF
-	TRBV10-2	CASSGVAGGYNEQFF
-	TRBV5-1	CASSLSGGNGETQYF
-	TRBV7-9	CASSLGAGASTDTQYF
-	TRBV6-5	CASSYVGGYGYTF
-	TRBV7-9	CASRKGYSPLHF
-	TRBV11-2	CASSLAPSRGTSYEQYF
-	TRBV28	CASRLGQLYEQYF
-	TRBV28	CASTLARLQETQYF
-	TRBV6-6	CASNLGAWYEQYF
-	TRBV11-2	CASSPRTGQGYNSPLHF
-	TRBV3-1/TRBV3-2	CASSPTWRDSYNEQFF
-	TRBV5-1	CASSLETGNTEAFF
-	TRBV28	CASSLGGTTTYNEQFF
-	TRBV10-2	CASSEFATGTGNTIYF